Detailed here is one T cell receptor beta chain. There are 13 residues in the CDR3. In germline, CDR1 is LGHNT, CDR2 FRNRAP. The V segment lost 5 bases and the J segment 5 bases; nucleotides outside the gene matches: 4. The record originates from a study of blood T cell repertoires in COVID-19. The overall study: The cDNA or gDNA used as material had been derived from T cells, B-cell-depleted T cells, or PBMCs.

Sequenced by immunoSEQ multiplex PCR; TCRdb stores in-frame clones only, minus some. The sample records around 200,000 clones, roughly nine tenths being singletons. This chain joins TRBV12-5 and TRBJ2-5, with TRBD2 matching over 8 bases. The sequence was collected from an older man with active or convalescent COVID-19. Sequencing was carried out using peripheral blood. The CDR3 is CASGPRGGETQYF. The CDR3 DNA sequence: TGTGCTAGTGGTCCCCGGGGGGGGGAGACCCAGTACTTC.